Presented here are 29 T cell receptor beta chains from one specimen sequenced in a study of OX40 agonist ivuxolimab in advanced cancers. Repertoires were generated with immunoSEQ multiplex PCR, while TCRdb's copy carries only in-frame clones and drops some. The profile covers about 69,000 clones, with more than 85% appearing a single time and 0.25% to 0.3% taken by the ten largest. Specimen: CD4+ or CD8+ T cells sorted from blood, collected in a trial of the OX40 agonist ivuxolimab. The receptors originated from an adult with an advanced solid tumor such as melanoma, head and neck, liver or kidney cancer.

This clone was seen a few times. The chain recombines TRBV4-1 with TRBJ2-7; maybe TRBD2 (5 bases). Germline V gene sequence: CDR1 MGHRA, CDR2 YSYEKL. V lost 1 base and J 6 bases, leaving 16 bases between the germline ends. CDR3 length: 15 residues. Here the CDR3 DNA reads TGCGCCAGCAGCCAAGGGGTGGGAGTGAGGAGCGAGCAGTACTTC. It yields the protein CASSQGVGVRSEQYF.

The rearrangement links TRBV4-1 to TRBJ2-1, with TRBD2 matching over 13 bases. V shed 4 bases, J shed 6 bases, and the junction held 6 bases outside the gene matches. Germline V CDR1 and CDR2: MGHRA, YSYEKL. CDR3 length: 16 amino acids. CDR3 in amino acids: CASSRDWTSGSNEQFF. As DNA, the CDR3 is TGCGCCAGCAGCCGAGATTGGACTAGCGGGAGCAATGAGCAGTTCTTC.

The rearrangement uses TRBV6-6 and TRBJ1-5; D call uncertain. The CDR3 consists of 14 residues. Trimming removed 0 bases from V and 2 bases from J, with 5 bases in between. Germline assignment: CDR1 MNHNY and CDR2 SVGAGI (reference sequence). For the CDR3, the DNA is TGTGCCAGCAGTTACTCCCAGGGCAATCAGCCCCAGCATTTT. This gives the protein CASSYSQGNQPQHF.

V gene TRBV25-1 combines with J gene TRBJ2-7; D gene unclear. Trimming left V 0 bases short and J 5 bases short, with 11 bases between. Germline V gives CDR1 MGHDK, CDR2 SYGVNS. This CDR3 region has 14 residues. CDR3 sequence: CASSEYEALHEQYF. The CDR3 region has the DNA TGTGCCAGCAGTGAATACGAGGCACTCCACGAGCAGTACTTC.

CDR3 nucleotides: TGTGCCAGCAGCTTATCCGGAGGTAGCTCCTACAATGAGCAGTTCTTC. The encoded protein is CASSLSGGSSYNEQFF. The chain uses TRBV7-3 and TRBJ2-1; a possible D gene is TRBD2 (5 bases). With 2 bases removed from V and 0 bases from J, the gap between germline ends came to 11 bases. The CDR3 loop spans 16 amino acids. Per the germline V gene, CDR1 is SGHTA and CDR2 is FQGTGA.

This chain uses TRBV6-1 with TRBJ2-1; D might be TRBD1 or TRBD2, each matching 5 bases. Germline CDR1 and CDR2: MNHNS and SASEGT. V was cut by 1 base and J by 8 bases, with 6 bases left in between. The CDR3 covers 12 residues. DNA for the CDR3: TGTGCCAGCAGTGAAGTGGGGGATGAGCAGTTCTTC. Its protein is CASSEVGDEQFF.

This clone is a singleton in its sample. The chain combines TRBV5-8 with TRBJ2-7; the D is unclear. This CDR3 is built from 13 residues. Germline V CDR1 and CDR2: SGHTS, YDEGEE. Trimming took 2 bases from V and 1 from J, leaving 7 bases between them. CDR3 sequence reads: CASSFWGSYEQYF. In DNA form, the CDR3 reads TGTGCCAGCAGCTTTTGGGGTTCCTACGAGCAGTACTTC.

The CDR3, as DNA: TGTGCCAGCTCACCACCGGGACAGGGGAATGGCTACACCTTC. Residues: CASSPPGQGNGYTF. This sequence joins TRBV18 and TRBJ1-2; 10 positions agree with TRBD1. Germline V gene lookup returns CDR1 KGHSH and CDR2 LQKENI. The CDR3 loop spans 14 amino acids. Germline trimming cut 0 bases from V and 6 bases from J; bases unmatched to any gene: 1. The full variable domain, in which reference TRBV18 and TRBJ1-2 provide the parts outside the CDR3, is NAGVMQNPRHLVRRRGQEARLRCSPMKGHSHVYWYRQLPEEGLKFMVYLQKENIIDESGMPKERFSAEFPKEGPSILRIQQVVRGDSAAYFCASSPPGQGNGYTFGSGTRLTVV.

The CDR3 bases are TGTGCCAGCAGACCACGGCTTACATGGACAGCCCTCTACAATGAGCAGTTCTTC. Encoded protein: CASRPRLTWTALYNEQFF. V gene TRBV7-9 combines with J gene TRBJ2-1, with D tentatively TRBD1 (6 bases). CDR1 SEHNR and CDR2 FQNEAQ come from the germline V gene (reference sequence). The CDR3 sequence is 18 residues long. The V end was cut by 6 bases, the J end by 3 bases, with 24 bases between. The whole variable domain, filled in from reference TRBV7-9 and TRBJ2-1, reads DTGVSQNPRHKITKRGQNVTFRCDPISEHNRLYWYRQTLGQGPEFLTYFQNEAQLEKSRLLSDRFSAERPKGSFSTLEIQRTEQGDSAMYLCASRPRLTWTALYNEQFFGPGTRLTVL.

J is TRBJ2-7 and V is TRBV6-5, with D possibly matching TRBD1 (5 bases). Germline V gene lookup returns CDR1 MNHEY and CDR2 SVGAGI. This CDR3 is 13 amino acids long. V was shortened by 6 bases and J by 3 bases, with 12 bases between the two germline ends. In nucleotides, the CDR3 is TGTGCCAGCAGATCTTTGACAGTCTACGAGCAGTACTTC. Protein: CASRSLTVYEQYF.

This chain joins TRBV27 and TRBJ2-7, with 9 bases identical to TRBD2. The junction had 1 base not matched to a gene; V was cut back by 4 bases and J by 6 bases. Per germline, CDR1 MNHEY and CDR2 SMNVEV (reference sequence). The CDR3 has 12 residues. DNA for the CDR3: TGTGCCAGCAGTTCAGCGGGAGGCGAGCAGTACTTC. Amino acids: CASSSAGGEQYF.

The rearrangement links TRBV18 to TRBJ2-1, with TRBD2 identical over 11 bases. CDR1 and CDR2 (germline): KGHSH, LQKENI. This CDR3 contains 16 residues. Trimming at V came to 3 bases and at J to 1 base, leaving 2 bases not matched to a gene. DNA for the CDR3: TGTGCCAGCTCACCCCTAGCGGGAGGATCCTACAATGAGCAGTTCTTC. Its translation is CASSPLAGGSYNEQFF.

The V and J genes are TRBV5-4 and TRBJ2-1, with D unclear. CDR1 and CDR2 (germline): SGHNT, YYREEE (reference sequence). V lost 4 bases to trimming and J lost 10 bases, with 15 bases between them. The CDR3 sequence is 13 residues long. Here the CDR3 reads CASSPQPGREQFF. The CDR3 DNA follows: TGTGCCAGCAGCCCGCAGCCAGGTCGCGAGCAGTTCTTC.

The chain joins TRBV2 to TRBJ2-3, with 14 bases matching TRBD2. The CDR3 has 17 amino acids. CDR1 and CDR2 (germline): SNHLY, FYNNEI. V lost 10 bases to trimming and J lost 3 bases; unmatched junction nucleotides: 12. The CDR3 loop is CATSGTSGRGGTDTQYF. In DNA, the CDR3 is TGTGCCACCTCCGGGACTAGCGGGAGAGGGGGTACAGATACGCAGTATTTT.

This clone was observed a few times. CDR3 sequence reads: CSVGEGGQRNTEAFF. CDR3 sequence (DNA): TGCAGCGTTGGGGAAGGAGGGCAGAGAAACACTGAAGCTTTCTTT. The chain joins TRBV29-1 to TRBJ1-1, with D unresolved. Germline CDR1 SQVTM, CDR2 ANQGSEA. Trimming removed 4 bases from V and 2 bases from J, with 17 bases in between. This CDR3 has 15 amino acids.

The chain joins TRBV14 to TRBJ1-1; D gene ambiguous. Trimming cost V 4 bases and J 5 bases, with 11 bases left between them. Looked up from germline, CDR1 is SGHDN and CDR2 is FVKESK. The CDR3 is made up of 13 amino acids. The CDR3 spells CASSPKLGTEAFF. The CDR3 DNA follows: TGTGCCAGCAGCCCGAAATTGGGTACTGAAGCTTTCTTT.

This clone has only one observation. The CDR3 region is CASSKFRENGNYGYTF. CDR3 in DNA: TGTGCCAGCAGCAAGTTCAGGGAGAATGGTAACTATGGCTACACCTTC. The V call is TRBV21-1, the J call TRBJ1-2. TRBV21-1 constitutes a pseudogene. The length of the CDR3 is 16 residues.

This rearrangement joins TRBV5-8 to TRBJ1-5; D not certain. With 1 base removed from V and 0 bases from J, the gap between germline ends came to 8 bases. The germline gives CDR1 SGHTS, CDR2 YDEGEE. CDR3 length: 15 amino acids. The CDR3 loop reads CASSLNGYSNQPQHF. The DNA for the CDR3 is TGTGCCAGCAGCTTGAACGGATATAGCAATCAGCCCCAGCATTTT.

The chain links TRBV19 to TRBJ2-1, with D unclear. This CDR3 has 14 residues. V was clipped by 4 bases and J by 0 bases, with 7 bases between them. The V gene's germline CDR1 is LNHDA and CDR2 SQIVND (reference sequence). The CDR3 here is CASSRAVSYNEQFF. The CDR3 coding sequence is TGTGCCAGTAGTAGGGCGGTCTCCTACAATGAGCAGTTCTTC.

This chain uses TRBV6-1 with TRBJ2-5; D is unresolved. The CDR3 is 11 amino acids. V was pared by 2 bases and J by 10 bases, with 8 bases between. Germline lookup yields CDR1 MNHNS and CDR2 SASEGT. CDR3 bases: TGTGCCAGCAGTGAATTCTGGGACCAGTACTTC. This codes for CASSEFWDQYF.

This clone was observed a single time. The rearrangement uses TRBV25-1 and TRBJ1-1, with D unresolved. Trimming shortened V by 6 bases and J by 7 bases, and 12 bases separated the two germline ends. CDR1 is MGHDK and CDR2 is SYGVNS in the germline V gene. The CDR3 runs 12 residues. In nucleotides, the CDR3 is TGTGCCAGCAGCCCGAGACGAGATGAAGCTTTCTTT. This codes for CASSPRRDEAFF.

This rearrangement joins TRBV5-6 to TRBJ1-4; D possibly corresponds to TRBD1 (5 bases). Looked up from germline, CDR1 is SGHDT and CDR2 is YYEEEE. CDR3 length: 14 amino acids. V was pared by 5 bases and J by 4 bases, with 12 bases between. CDR3 in DNA: TGTGCCAGCAGGGAACGGGGGTTTAATGAAAAACTGTTTTTT. It encodes CASRERGFNEKLFF.

V gene TRBV5-1 combines with J gene TRBJ1-1; D perhaps matches TRBD1 (5 bases). The CDR3 runs to 14 residues. The germline V gene has CDR1 SGHRS and CDR2 YFSETQ. Trimming pared 4 bases from V and 1 base from J, leaving 11 bases between. The CDR3 sequence is CASSQQGANTEAFF. The CDR3 DNA reads TGCGCCAGCAGCCAGCAGGGTGCGAACACTGAAGCTTTCTTT.

The chain combines TRBV5-4 with TRBJ2-5; possibly TRBD1 for D (6 bases). Trimming cost V 4 bases and J 4 bases, with 14 bases left between them. Germline assignment: CDR1 SGHNT and CDR2 YYREEE (reference sequence). The CDR3 has 14 residues. CDR3 residues: CASSIGQTTETQYF. Here the CDR3 DNA reads TGTGCCAGCAGCATAGGACAGACTACAGAGACCCAGTACTTC. The whole variable domain, filled in from reference TRBV5-4 and TRBJ2-5, reads ETGVTQSPTHLIKTRGQQVTLRCSSQSGHNTVSWYQQALGQGPQFIFQYYREEENGRGNFPPRFSGLQFPNYSSELNVNALELDDSALYLCASSIGQTTETQYFGPGTRLLVL.

This chain links TRBV27 with TRBJ2-3; D not resolved. The V gene's germline CDR1 is MNHEY and CDR2 SMNVEV (reference sequence). Trimming shortened V by 3 bases and J by 1 base, and 11 bases separated the two germline ends. The CDR3 is 15 amino acids. The CDR3 loop is CASSFRSSGTDTQYF. CDR3 in DNA: TGTGCCAGCAGTTTCCGGTCCTCTGGCACAGATACGCAGTATTTT.

This chain links TRBV6-6 with TRBJ2-2; TRBD1 matches 7 bases. The V gene's germline CDR1 is MNHNY and CDR2 SVGAGI (reference sequence). CDR3 length equals 14 residues. Unmatched junction bases numbered 4, after V lost 5 bases and J lost 4 bases. In DNA form, the CDR3 reads TGTGCCAGCAGTCGGACAGGAGCCACCGGGGAGCTGTTTTTT. Translation gives CASSRTGATGELFF.

The chain joins TRBV9 to TRBJ2-1; 7 nucleotides agree with TRBD2. Trimming removed 0 bases from V and 7 bases from J; junction bases left unmatched: 7. The length of the CDR3 is 15 residues. The V gene's germline CDR1 is SGDLS and CDR2 YYNGEE. Here the CDR3 reads CASSVGSGASNEQFF. Here the CDR3 DNA reads TGTGCCAGCAGCGTAGGGAGCGGGGCGTCGAATGAGCAGTTCTTC.

The V gene is TRBV10-3, the J gene TRBJ1-1; no clear D gene. V dropped 7 bases and J dropped 2 bases, with 14 bases sitting between them. The germline V gene has CDR1 ENHRY and CDR2 SYGVKD. CDR3 length: 14 amino acids. Written as DNA, the CDR3 is TGTGCCATCACCCCAACGACGGGTAACACTGAAGCTTTCTTT. Encoded protein: CAITPTTGNTEAFF.

J is TRBJ1-4 and V is TRBV5-4; no clear D. The length of the CDR3 is 15 residues. The germline V gene has CDR1 SGHNT and CDR2 YYREEE (reference sequence). V lost 3 bases to trimming and J lost 7 bases, with 16 bases between them. Here the CDR3 reads CASSSPEVGPEKLFF. The CDR3 DNA is TGTGCCAGCAGCTCTCCGGAGGTAGGACCTGAAAAACTGTTTTTT.